Listed below are T cell receptor beta chains from one sample, sequenced in a study of T cells in Graves' hyperthyroidism and ophthalmopathy. TCRdb analysed the multiplex PCR reads with MiXCR anew, one entry per CDR3 protein. The table includes about 300,000 distinct CDR3 sequences, roughly 19% detected once. The sample consisted of blood. The receptors were sampled from a man aged 50 to 60 with Graves' ophthalmopathy. Both conserved end residues are part of each CDR3. Only some rows state a clone size, as once, few, many or a class for expanded clones.

cdr3_length: 13; v_call: TRBV28; clone_size: few; cdr3_aa: CASSSSPAGEQYF
cdr3_length: 15; v_call: TRBV19; clone_size: many; cdr3_aa: CASSIGVGLQETQYF
cdr3_length: 16; v_call: TRBV6-2/TRBV6-3; clone_size: many; cdr3_aa: CASSYRPGMGTYEQYF
cdr3_length: 13; v_call: TRBV10-3; clone_size: few; cdr3_aa: CAISDGVHGELFF
cdr3_length: 13; v_call: TRBV12-5; clone_size: few; cdr3_aa: CASGSPRDYEQYF
cdr3_length: 16; v_call: TRBV7-9; clone_size: NA; cdr3_aa: CASSLTPGLAGNEQFF
cdr3_length: 16; v_call: TRBV11-2; clone_size: many; cdr3_aa: CASSPPGRGSTYEQYF
cdr3_length: 15; v_call: TRBV5-1; clone_size: many; cdr3_aa: CASHGTSPGVNEQFF
cdr3_length: 15; v_call: TRBV4-1; clone_size: NA; cdr3_aa: CASSHGQGSTDTQYF
cdr3_length: 11; v_call: TRBV7-9; clone_size: many; cdr3_aa: CASSLNNEQFF
cdr3_length: 13; v_call: TRBV12-3/TRBV12-4; clone_size: many; cdr3_aa: CASSRGKDQPQHF
cdr3_length: 13; v_call: TRBV6-2/TRBV6-3; clone_size: NA; cdr3_aa: CASSFNLYNEQFF
cdr3_length: 14; v_call: TRBV24-1; clone_size: NA; cdr3_aa: CATSEAGGIYEQYF
cdr3_length: 12; v_call: TRBV28; clone_size: many; cdr3_aa: CASRSSYEGQYF
cdr3_length: 14; v_call: TRBV6-1; clone_size: NA; cdr3_aa: CASRGRDSNQPQHF
cdr3_length: 13; v_call: TRBV11-3; clone_size: many; cdr3_aa: CASSLGETGELFF
cdr3_length: 13; v_call: TRBV19; clone_size: NA; cdr3_aa: CASTPEGEYEQYF
cdr3_length: 15; v_call: TRBV5-6; clone_size: NA; cdr3_aa: CASSSRDRGNTEAFF
cdr3_length: 16; v_call: TRBV11-2; clone_size: NA; cdr3_aa: CASSSLGKISNYGYTF
cdr3_length: 14; v_call: TRBV20-1; clone_size: NA; cdr3_aa: CSASTLGTGGGYTF
cdr3_length: 14; v_call: TRBV6-1; clone_size: few; cdr3_aa: CASSSGVRRETQYF
cdr3_length: 16; v_call: TRBV6-1; clone_size: few; cdr3_aa: CASSEEGQPNLYEQYF
cdr3_length: 16; v_call: TRBV2; clone_size: NA; cdr3_aa: CASRDSLRDRNNEQFF
cdr3_length: 15; v_call: TRBV5-5; clone_size: few; cdr3_aa: CASSLATSGSNEQFF
cdr3_length: 15; v_call: TRBV6-1; clone_size: many; cdr3_aa: CASSEFPGHTYEQYF
cdr3_length: 16; v_call: TRBV28; clone_size: few; cdr3_aa: CASSTVRVSERSTQYF
cdr3_length: 16; v_call: TRBV7-8; clone_size: many; cdr3_aa: CASSGRTGGANQPQHF
cdr3_length: 15; v_call: TRBV18; clone_size: NA; cdr3_aa: CASSPSGKGGDTQYF
cdr3_length: 14; v_call: TRBV28; clone_size: many; cdr3_aa: CASSLSGTTTEAFF
cdr3_length: 14; v_call: TRBV7-8; clone_size: many; cdr3_aa: CASSLGGRNQPQHF
cdr3_length: 15; v_call: TRBV5-1; clone_size: NA; cdr3_aa: CASSFESDSYNEQFF
cdr3_length: 14; v_call: TRBV2; clone_size: many; cdr3_aa: CASSPDGLQGTQYF
cdr3_length: 14; v_call: TRBV6-1; clone_size: many; cdr3_aa: CASSILQGTTEAFF
cdr3_length: 11; v_call: TRBV28; clone_size: NA; cdr3_aa: CASRDRGGYTF
cdr3_length: 14; v_call: TRBV5-4; clone_size: many; cdr3_aa: CASSLDARGTEAFF
cdr3_length: 18; v_call: TRBV9; clone_size: NA; cdr3_aa: CASSVLPGQGEYDYGYTF
cdr3_length: 13; v_call: TRBV20-1; clone_size: NA; cdr3_aa: CSATREASETQYF
cdr3_length: 14; v_call: TRBV12-3/TRBV12-4; clone_size: NA; cdr3_aa: CASRVQDTTYEQYF
cdr3_length: 16; v_call: TRBV28; clone_size: many; cdr3_aa: CASSLQGFATNEKLFF
cdr3_length: 11; v_call: TRBV3-1; clone_size: many; cdr3_aa: CASSQAGSEFF
cdr3_length: 15; v_call: TRBV6-4; clone_size: NA; cdr3_aa: CASSEAGGSYNEQFF
cdr3_length: 15; v_call: TRBV20-1; clone_size: few; cdr3_aa: CSARDLAGGPSEQYF
cdr3_length: 15; v_call: TRBV9; clone_size: NA; cdr3_aa: CASSVASGVGDTQYF
cdr3_length: 15; v_call: TRBV11-1; clone_size: few; cdr3_aa: CASSDRDRGYNEQFF
cdr3_length: 14; v_call: TRBV11-1; clone_size: few; cdr3_aa: CASSAGDPGETQYF
cdr3_length: 16; v_call: TRBV6-1; clone_size: many; cdr3_aa: CASNALTGTASYEQYF
cdr3_length: 13; v_call: TRBV27; clone_size: NA; cdr3_aa: CASKVRGTGELFF
cdr3_length: 16; v_call: TRBV4-2; clone_size: NA; cdr3_aa: CASSPIIGSGTYEQYF
cdr3_length: 12; v_call: TRBV29-1; clone_size: few; cdr3_aa: CSVWDRGYEQYF
cdr3_length: 14; v_call: TRBV28; clone_size: NA; cdr3_aa: CASNLAGSQETQYF
cdr3_length: 13; v_call: TRBV18; clone_size: many; cdr3_aa: CASSPPGGDEQFF
cdr3_length: 17; v_call: TRBV11-2; clone_size: many; cdr3_aa: CASSHATGVASYNEQFF